A selection of T cell receptor beta chains follows, all from one sample in a study of T-cell reconstitution after alpha-beta-depleted transplantation in children. TCRdb re-called the PCR reads with MiXCR, one entry per CDR3 protein. The data contain 500,000 to 600,000 distinct CDR3 sequences, roughly 27% of them singletons. Sequencing was performed on PBMCs, taken before TCRalphabeta/CD19-depleted stem cell transplant. These receptors came from a boy less than two years old with Wiskott-Aldrich syndrome, due to receive a stem cell transplant. CDR3s include the opening cysteine and the closing phenylalanine or tryptophan. The D gene is left open where the match is weak. Size tells how often a clone was seen (once, few, many) or the class of an expanded clone, and some rows leave it out.

V gene	clone size	J gene	D gene	CDR3 DNA	CDR3 protein
TRBV20-1	-	TRBJ2-7	-	TGCAGTGCTAGAGATTCCGGGTCCTACGAGCAGTACTTC	CSARDSGSYEQYF
TRBV5-5	few	TRBJ2-2	-	TGTGCCAGCAGCTTGATCCGGGGTCCCGGGGAGCTGTTTTTT	CASSLIRGPGELFF
TRBV5-5	-	TRBJ2-3	TRBD1	TGTGCCAGCAGCTTGGTTGCTGCGGGACAGGGGACAGATACGCAGTATTTT	CASSLVAAGQGTDTQYF
TRBV2	-	TRBJ1-4	-	TGTGCCAGCAGTAGAGGGAAAGGTGCAACTAATGAAAAACTGTTTTTT	CASSRGKGATNEKLFF
TRBV6-5	few	TRBJ1-2	TRBD1	TGTGCCAGCAGTTTCAGACAGGGGGCTAACTATGGCTACACCTTC	CASSFRQGANYGYTF
TRBV10-3	-	TRBJ2-3	TRBD1	TGTGCCATCACCAAGACAGGGGGCCCAGATACGCAGTATTTT	CAITKTGGPDTQYF
TRBV24-1	-	TRBJ2-1	-	TGTGCCACCAGTGAGCCGGGAGCGTCCTACAATGAGCAGTTCTTC	CATSEPGASYNEQFF
TRBV29-1	-	TRBJ1-1	-	TGCAGCGTTGACCAGGGCACTGAAGCTTTCTTT	CSVDQGTEAFF
TRBV7-9	few	TRBJ2-2	-	TGTGCCAGCAGCTTTTCCTCGAGAACCGGGGAGCTGTTTTTT	CASSFSSRTGELFF
TRBV10-3	few	TRBJ2-1	TRBD2	TGTGCCATCAGTGAGACGGGACTAGAGTACAATGAGCAGTTCTTC	CAISETGLEYNEQFF
TRBV5-6	-	TRBJ2-1	TRBD2	TGTGCCAGTAGCTTTCCTAGCGGGAGGCATATTGAGCAGTTCTTC	CASSFPSGRHIEQFF
TRBV5-1	-	TRBJ2-5	-	TGCGCCAGCAGCTTGGCGGGACACCCCCAAGAGACCCAGTACTTC	CASSLAGHPQETQYF
TRBV12-3/TRBV12-4	few	TRBJ2-5	-	TGTGCCAGCAGTTACGGGTCCGGGGTCGAGACCCAGTACTTC	CASSYGSGVETQYF
TRBV4-1	few	TRBJ1-2	-	TGCGCCAGCAGCCAAGTTTACAGGGTGGAACATGGCTACACCTTC	CASSQVYRVEHGYTF
TRBV10-3	few	TRBJ2-2	TRBD2	TGTGCCACTCGCGGACTAGCGGGAGGACTGAACACCGGGGAGCTGTTTTTT	CATRGLAGGLNTGELFF
TRBV24-1	few	TRBJ2-3	-	TGTGCCACCAGGAGGGAAGTCACAGATACGCAGTATTTT	CATRREVTDTQYF
TRBV20-1	-	TRBJ2-1	TRBD2	TGCAGTGCTGCTACTAGCGGGAGGGTCTCCTACAATGAGCAGTTCTTC	CSAATSGRVSYNEQFF
TRBV5-1	-	TRBJ2-6	-	TGCGCCAGCAGCTTGATTGTCTCTAACTCTGGGGCCAACGTCCTGACTTTC	CASSLIVSNSGANVLTF
TRBV20-1	-	TRBJ2-1	-	TGCAGTGCTAGTTCCTCTGACGGACAATCCTACAATGAGCAGTTCTTC	CSASSSDGQSYNEQFF
TRBV29-1	-	TRBJ2-1	-	TGCAGCGGCCTAGGGTTGGCGGGCCACAATGAGCAGTTCTTC	CSGLGLAGHNEQFF
TRBV20-1	-	TRBJ2-1	TRBD2	TGCAGTGCTAGAGATATGGGACTAGCGGGCATGAGCTCCTACAATGAGCAGTTCTTC	CSARDMGLAGMSSYNEQFF
TRBV4-1	few	TRBJ2-7	-	TGCGCCAGCAGCCAAGACCCCGGTACCTACGAGCAGTACTTC	CASSQDPGTYEQYF
TRBV9	few	TRBJ2-1	-	TGTGCCAGCAGCGTAATGGGTGGGTCCCAATACAATGAGCAGTTCTTC	CASSVMGGSQYNEQFF
TRBV18	few	TRBJ2-7	-	TGTGCCAGCTCACAGAATGACGGCAGCTACGAGCAGTACTTC	CASSQNDGSYEQYF
TRBV7-9	-	TRBJ1-2	TRBD1	TGTGCCAGCAGTTCTAAAGGGACAGTCGACTATGGCTACACCTTC	CASSSKGTVDYGYTF
TRBV28	-	TRBJ2-7	TRBD2	TGTGCCAGCAGTTTACCCGGACTAGCTACCTACGAGCAGTACTTC	CASSLPGLATYEQYF
TRBV28	few	TRBJ2-1	TRBD1	TGTGCCAGCAGTCAACAGGGGGTAGAGCAGTTCTTC	CASSQQGVEQFF
TRBV28	-	TRBJ1-1	-	TGTGCCGTCACCCGCACCCTAAGCACTGAAGCTTTCTTT	CAVTRTLSTEAFF
TRBV5-1	-	TRBJ2-7	TRBD1	TGCGCCAGCAGCCCCGGGGACAGGGGCAACGAGCAGTACTTC	CASSPGDRGNEQYF
TRBV10-3	-	TRBJ2-7	-	TGTGCCATGGGGGACGGATCCTACGAGCAGTACTTC	CAMGDGSYEQYF
TRBV27	-	TRBJ2-3	TRBD1	TGTGCCAGCAAAAAATGGGGACAGGCGAGCACAGATACGCAGTATTTT	CASKKWGQASTDTQYF
TRBV29-1	-	TRBJ1-2	-	TGCAGCGTTGAAGCACGGAACTATGGCTACACCTTC	CSVEARNYGYTF
TRBV20-1	-	TRBJ2-5	-	TGCAGTGCTTTGGGGACTTTCCAAGAGACCCAGTACTTC	CSALGTFQETQYF
TRBV6-1	few	TRBJ2-1	-	TGTGCCAGCAGTGAACCCGGACCGTTTTGGGCCTACAATGAGCAGTTCTTC	CASSEPGPFWAYNEQFF
TRBV20-1	-	TRBJ2-3	TRBD2	TGCAGTGCTCGCTCCTGGGGACTAGCAGATACGCAGTATTTT	CSARSWGLADTQYF
TRBV24-1	-	TRBJ2-1	TRBD2	TGTGCCACCAGTGATATGCGGGGAGGGCACAATGAGCAGTTCTTC	CATSDMRGGHNEQFF
TRBV20-1	-	TRBJ2-4	-	TGCAGTGCTAGATCCCAACTCACGGGGGCCAAAAACATTCAGTACTTC	CSARSQLTGAKNIQYF
TRBV20-1	few	TRBJ1-5	TRBD1	TGCAGTGCTGGACAGGGAGATCAGCCCCAGCATTTT	CSAGQGDQPQHF